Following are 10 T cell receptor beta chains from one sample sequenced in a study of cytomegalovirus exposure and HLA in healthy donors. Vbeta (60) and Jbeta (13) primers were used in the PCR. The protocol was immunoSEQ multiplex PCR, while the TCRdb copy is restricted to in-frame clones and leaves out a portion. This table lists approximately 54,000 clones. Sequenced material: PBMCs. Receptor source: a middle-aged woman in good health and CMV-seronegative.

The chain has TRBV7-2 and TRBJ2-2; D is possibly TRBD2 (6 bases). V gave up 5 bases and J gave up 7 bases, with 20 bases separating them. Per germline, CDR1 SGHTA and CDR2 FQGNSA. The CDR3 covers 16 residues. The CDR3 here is CASSQRSRLDGGELFF. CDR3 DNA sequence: TGTGCCAGCAGCCAAAGGTCCCGACTAGATGGCGGGGAGCTGTTTTTT.

The CDR3 loop reads CASREGSNYGYTF. CDR3 DNA sequence: TGCGCCAGCCGGGAGGGAAGTAACTATGGCTACACCTTC. This chain connects TRBV5-1 to TRBJ1-2; unclear D gene. This CDR3 has 13 residues. Germline V lookup: CDR1 SGHRS, CDR2 YFSETQ. Trimming removed 7 bases at V and 1 base at J, with 11 bases between.

CDR3 nucleotides: TGTGCCAGCAGCCCAGACAGGGGGCAGAGAGCTTTCTTT. Encoded protein: CASSPDRGQRAFF. The V gene is TRBV7-9, the J gene TRBJ1-1; 10 positions agree with TRBD1. Looked up from germline, CDR1 is SEHNR and CDR2 is FQNEAQ (reference sequence). Trimming at V came to 5 bases and at J to 10 bases, leaving 7 bases not matched to a gene. CDR3 size: 13 residues.

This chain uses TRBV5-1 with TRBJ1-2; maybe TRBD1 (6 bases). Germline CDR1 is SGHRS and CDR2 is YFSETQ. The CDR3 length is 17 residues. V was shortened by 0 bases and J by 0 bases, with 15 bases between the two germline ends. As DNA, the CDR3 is TGCGCCAGCAGCTTGGTCGGGCGGACAGAAGCTAACTATGGCTACACCTTC. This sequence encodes CASSLVGRTEANYGYTF.

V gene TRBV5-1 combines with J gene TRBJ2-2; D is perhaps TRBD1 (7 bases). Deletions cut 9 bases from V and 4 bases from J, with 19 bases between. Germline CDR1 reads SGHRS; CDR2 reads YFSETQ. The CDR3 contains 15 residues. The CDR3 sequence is CATAFLQGGTGELFF. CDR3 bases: TGCGCCACCGCCTTTCTGCAGGGGGGCACCGGGGAGCTGTTTTTT.

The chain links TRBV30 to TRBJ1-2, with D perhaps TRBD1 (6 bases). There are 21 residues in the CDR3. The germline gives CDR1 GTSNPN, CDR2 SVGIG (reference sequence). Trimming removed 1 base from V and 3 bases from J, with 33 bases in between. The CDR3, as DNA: TGTGCCTGGAGTGCAGCAACAGGGTTTGGCGTTTTTCGACTGTCTGACTATGGCTACACCTTC. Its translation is CAWSAATGFGVFRLSDYGYTF.

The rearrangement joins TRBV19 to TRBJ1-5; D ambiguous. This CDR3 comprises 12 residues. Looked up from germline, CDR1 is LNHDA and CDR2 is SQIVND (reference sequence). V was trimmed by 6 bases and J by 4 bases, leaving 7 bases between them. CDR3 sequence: CASSFLNQPQHF. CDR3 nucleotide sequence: TGTGCCAGTAGCTTCTTGAATCAGCCCCAGCATTTT.

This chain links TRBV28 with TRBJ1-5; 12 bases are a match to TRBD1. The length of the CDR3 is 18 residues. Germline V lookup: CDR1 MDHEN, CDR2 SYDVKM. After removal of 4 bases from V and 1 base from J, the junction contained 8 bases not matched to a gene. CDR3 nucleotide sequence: TGTGCCAGCAGTTCCGGGACAGGGGGCCTGTGGAGCAATCAGCCCCAGCATTTT. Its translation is CASSSGTGGLWSNQPQHF.

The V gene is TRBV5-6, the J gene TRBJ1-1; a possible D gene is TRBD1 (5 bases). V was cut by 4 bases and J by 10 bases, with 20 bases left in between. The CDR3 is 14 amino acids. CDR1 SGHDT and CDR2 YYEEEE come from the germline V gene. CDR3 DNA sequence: TGTGCCAGCAGCCTGGGGGAGCCGGGAAGGGCAGCTTTCTTT. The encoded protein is CASSLGEPGRAAFF.

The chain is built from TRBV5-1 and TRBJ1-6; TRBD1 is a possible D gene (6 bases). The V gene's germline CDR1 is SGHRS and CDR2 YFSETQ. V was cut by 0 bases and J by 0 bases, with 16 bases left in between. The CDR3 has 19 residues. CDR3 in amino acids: CASSLGAWQGSSYNSPLHF. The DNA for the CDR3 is TGCGCCAGCAGCTTGGGGGCTTGGCAGGGGAGCTCCTATAATTCACCCCTCCACTTT. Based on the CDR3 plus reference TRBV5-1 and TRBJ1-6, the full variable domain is KAGVTQTPRYLIKTRGQQVTLSCSPISGHRSVSWYQQTPGQGLQFLFEYFSETQRNKGNFPGRFSGRQFSNSRSEMNVSTLELGDSALYLCASSLGAWQGSSYNSPLHFGNGTRLTVT.